These 20 T cell receptor beta chains originate from one sample sequenced in a study of T cells in Graves' hyperthyroidism and ophthalmopathy. Amplification of TCR beta CDR3 regions was performed using RNA transcripts as template. A set of HTBI primers served as the primers for a first-round RT-PCR of the TCR CDR3. TCRdb re-called the multiplex PCR reads with MiXCR, one entry per CDR3 protein. The table lists roughly 650,000 distinct CDR3 sequences, about a sixth of them singletons. Material for sequencing was blood. Source of these receptors: a woman in her thirties or forties with Graves' ophthalmopathy.

This clonotype was counted a few times. The chain is built from TRBV27 and TRBJ2-7; no clear D gene. Germline-derived CDR1 and CDR2 are MNHEY and SMNVEV (reference sequence). The CDR3 runs 15 residues. V lost 2 bases and J lost 3, with 14 bases in between. CDR3 region: CASSLGFALHYEQYF. The CDR3 nucleotides read TGTGCCAGCAGTTTAGGTTTCGCCCTCCACTACGAGCAGTACTTC.

This clonotype was found a few times. This chain uses TRBV5-1 with TRBJ2-2; 7 nucleotides align to TRBD1. The germline V gene encodes CDR1 SGHRS and CDR2 YFSETQ. V shed 4 bases and J 6 bases; nucleotides not matched to a gene: 9. The CDR3 length is 15 residues. The CDR3 spells CASSPPGQQPGELFF. The DNA of the CDR3 is TGCGCCAGCAGCCCGCCGGGACAGCAACCCGGGGAGCTGTTTTTT.

The chain employs TRBV20-1 and TRBJ2-7, with TRBD1 matching 8 bases. V dropped 6 bases and J dropped 6; count of bases not matched to a gene: 13. CDR1 is DFQATT and CDR2 is SNEGSKA in the germline V gene (reference sequence). The CDR3 runs to 14 residues. CDR3 in DNA: TGCAGTGCCCGGACGGACAGGGTCGATAGCGAGCAGTACTTC. Amino acids: CSARTDRVDSEQYF.

This clonotype was picked up many times. This rearrangement joins TRBV7-2 to TRBJ2-5; TRBD1 agrees at 9 bases. Germline lookup yields CDR1 SGHTA and CDR2 FQGNSA. The CDR3 contains 14 residues. The ends lost 4 bases at V and 7 bases at J; junction bases unmatched: 7. CDR3 sequence reads: CASSSGGQGGTQYF. The CDR3 bases are TGTGCCAGCAGCTCAGGGGGACAGGGTGGGACCCAGTACTTC.

This chain uses TRBV20-1 with TRBJ2-7; 7 bases fit TRBD1. The CDR3 runs to 11 residues. CDR1 DFQATT and CDR2 SNEGSKA come from the germline V gene (reference sequence). Trimming removed 7 bases from V and 2 bases from J; junction bases left unmatched: 2. The DNA of the CDR3 is TGCAGTGGACAGGGAACCTACGAGCAGTACTTC. It translates to CSGQGTYEQYF.

This clonotype was counted a few times. This chain connects TRBV5-1 to TRBJ2-5, with a weak D call TRBD1 (6 bases). V dropped 1 base and J dropped 1 base, with 11 bases sitting between them. Germline V gene lookup returns CDR1 SGHRS and CDR2 YFSETQ. The CDR3 totals 15 residues. The CDR3, as DNA: TGCGCCAGCAGCTTGCAGGGGTCGGGCCAAGAGACCCAGTACTTC. Amino acids: CASSLQGSGQETQYF.

The rearrangement links TRBV7-8 to TRBJ1-5, with D unresolved. CDR3 size: 14 residues. V gave up 4 bases and J gave up 4 bases, with 11 bases separating them. CDR1 and CDR2 (germline): SGHVS, FQNEAQ. CDR3 sequence: CASSSVRGNQPQHF. As DNA, the CDR3 is TGTGCCAGCAGCTCAGTACGGGGAAATCAGCCCCAGCATTTT.

The gene calls are TRBV20-1 and TRBJ2-2; TRBD2 agrees at 11 bases. The J segment lost 0 bases and the V segment lost 6 bases, leaving 3 bases of the junction unmatched. CDR1 and CDR2 (germline): DFQATT, SNEGSKA (reference sequence). The CDR3 length is 15 residues. The CDR3 region has the DNA TGCAGTGCAGCGGGACTAGCGGCGAACACCGGGGAGCTGTTTTTT. The encoded protein is CSAAGLAANTGELFF.

This clonotype has a count of ten or more. The rearrangement joins TRBV20-1 to TRBJ1-1; D is possibly TRBD1 (5 bases). V gave up 4 bases and J gave up 1 base, with 10 bases separating them. The CDR3 runs to 13 residues. CDR1 DFQATT and CDR2 SNEGSKA come from the germline V gene (reference sequence). The CDR3 region is CSAMETANTEAFF. The DNA of the CDR3 is TGCAGTGCTATGGAGACAGCGAACACTGAAGCTTTCTTT.

There are many counts of this clonotype. The chain recombines TRBV7-9 with TRBJ2-7, with a weak D call TRBD2 (5 bases). V was clipped by 5 bases and J by 2 bases, with 13 bases between them. CDR1 SEHNR and CDR2 FQNEAQ come from the germline V gene (reference sequence). The CDR3 totals 14 residues. As DNA, the CDR3 is TGTGCCAGCAGCAGTCGGGGTCAAACCTACGAGCAGTACTTC. It codes for CASSSRGQTYEQYF.

This clonotype was seen ten or more times. The chain carries TRBV12-3 or TRBV12-4 and TRBJ1-4; the D is unclear. Trimming removed 1 base from V and 10 bases from J, with 10 bases in between. This CDR3 has 13 amino acids. As DNA, the CDR3 is TGTGCCAGCAGTTTAGGGCAGGATAGAAAACTGTTTTTT. Translation gives CASSLGQDRKLFF.

This clonotype was counted once. With a much larger clone just one base away, this may be a read error. V is TRBV9 and J is TRBJ1-1; D possibly corresponds to TRBD1 (6 bases). Germline V gives CDR1 SGDLS, CDR2 YYNGEE. The CDR3 consists of 19 residues. CDR3 amino acids: CPSSVAETGIAPHDTEAFF. DNA for the CDR3: TGTCCCAGCAGCGTAGCTGAGACAGGAATAGCCCCCCATGACACTGAAGCTTTCTTT. The full variable domain, completed using reference TRBV9 and TRBJ1-1, is DSGVTQTPKHLITATGQRVTLRCSPRSGDLSVYWYQQSLDQGLQFLIQYYNGEERAKGNILERFSAQQFPDLHSELNLSSLELGDSALYFCPSSVAETGIAPHDTEAFFGQGTRLTVV.

This clonotype was recorded a few times. This rearrangement joins TRBV29-1 to TRBJ2-7; D remains ambiguous. CDR1 is SQVTM, CDR2 ANQGSEA, per germline. The length of the CDR3 is 13 residues. V gave up 0 bases and J gave up 6 bases, with 12 bases separating them. This CDR3 is CSVEDFVTGEQYF. The DNA for the CDR3 is TGCAGCGTTGAAGATTTTGTGACGGGCGAGCAGTACTTC.

The chain joins TRBV3-1 to TRBJ1-1, with 7 bases fitting TRBD1. The CDR3 sequence is 15 residues long. Losses at the gene ends were 5 bases for V and 1 base for J; bases not matched to a gene: 7. Germline V gene sequence: CDR1 LGHDT, CDR2 YNNKEL (reference sequence). Here the CDR3 DNA reads TGTGCCAGCAGCTGGACCGGGACAGCGAACACTGAAGCTTTCTTT. Translated: CASSWTGTANTEAFF.

This chain uses TRBV5-5 with TRBJ2-2; D not resolved. Trimming shortened V by 7 bases and J by 1 base, and 8 bases separated the two germline ends. The CDR3 length is 13 residues. Germline CDR1 reads SGHKS; CDR2 reads YYEKEE (reference sequence). The CDR3 DNA is TGTGCCAGCTTTCCACTGAACACCGGGGAGCTGTTTTTT. Protein: CASFPLNTGELFF.

At least ten counts were recorded for this clonotype. The rearrangement joins TRBV28 to TRBJ2-4; 9 positions agree with TRBD1. Germline V gene sequence: CDR1 MDHEN, CDR2 SYDVKM. With 4 bases clipped from V and 4 bases from J, the junction kept 8 bases outside the gene matches. The CDR3 is 16 residues long. The CDR3 spells CASSSSGTGIKNIQYF. The CDR3 DNA reads TGTGCCAGCAGTTCCTCTGGGACAGGGATTAAAAACATTCAGTACTTC.

This clonotype was seen just once. The V gene is TRBV2, the J gene TRBJ2-1; TRBD2 aligns across 8 bases. CDR3 length: 17 amino acids. From germline, CDR1 is SNHLY and CDR2 FYNNEI. J gave up 7 bases and V 6 bases, and 17 bases lay outside the gene matches. The CDR3 loop is CASSTQLFGRAWNEQFF. CDR3 nucleotides: TGTGCCAGCAGCACCCAGTTGTTCGGGAGGGCCTGGAATGAGCAGTTCTTC.

In its sample, this clonotype was seen a few times. The chain links TRBV7-9 to TRBJ2-3, with D possibly TRBD2 on 5 matching bases. Trimming stripped 1 base from V and 6 bases from J, with 23 bases between. Per the germline V gene, CDR1 is SEHNR and CDR2 is FQNEAQ (reference sequence). This CDR3 spans 18 amino acids. In DNA form, the CDR3 reads TGTGCCAGCAGCTTAGGCGTAGAAACGGCTAAACGAGGGGATACGCAGTATTTT. Its protein is CASSLGVETAKRGDTQYF. The complete variable domain, with remaining parts taken from reference TRBV7-9 and TRBJ2-3, reads DTGVSQNPRHKITKRGQNVTFRCDPISEHNRLYWYRQTLGQGPEFLTYFQNEAQLEKSRLLSDRFSAERPKGSFSTLEIQRTEQGDSAMYLCASSLGVETAKRGDTQYFGPGTRLTVL.

This rearrangement joins TRBV14 to TRBJ1-5, with D possibly matching TRBD1 (5 bases). The V gene lost 4 bases and the J gene lost 4 bases, with 20 bases spanning the gap. The germline gives CDR1 SGHDN, CDR2 FVKESK. The CDR3 is 17 amino acids. CDR3: CASSLRYMGELNQPQHF. The CDR3 nucleotides are TGTGCCAGCAGCCTAAGGTATATGGGGGAACTGAATCAGCCCCAGCATTTT.

With respect to this clonotype: The junction shows a germline mismatch at one end, possibly a read error. V gene TRBV6-1 combines with J gene TRBJ2-7; 8 bases map to TRBD1. The CDR3 extends over 12 amino acids. Per the germline V gene, CDR1 is MNHNS and CDR2 is SASEGT. In DNA form, the CDR3 reads TGTGCCAGCAGAGACAGGGGCTACGAGCAGCACTTC. Protein sequence: CASRDRGYEQHF.